What follows are 9 T cell receptor beta chains derived from one specimen sequenced in a study of T cell changes during pregnancy in multiple sclerosis. The data were produced by immunoSEQ multiplex PCR, yet TCRdb's version contains in-frame clones alone and is incomplete. This sample has tens of thousands of clones; approximately 90% occur once, and the top ten carry 0.56%. The sequenced sample was CD4+ T cells from peripheral blood mononuclear cells, obtained before pregnancy. The source is a female donor with multiple sclerosis, enrolled in a pregnancy study.

V usage is TRBV5-1 and J usage is TRBJ1-1; the D gene is possibly TRBD1 (5 bases). The CDR3 runs 14 residues. Germline V gene data show CDR1 as SGHRS and CDR2 as YFSETQ. V lost 1 base, J lost 5 bases, and 12 bases lay in between. The CDR3 coding sequence is TGCGCCAGCAGCTTGACGAACGGGGGAACTGAAGCTTTCTTT. This encodes CASSLTNGGTEAFF.

This clone was seen more than once but under ten times. The chain joins TRBV6-5 to TRBJ1-1; the D gene is possibly TRBD1 (5 bases). V was shortened by 4 bases and J by 7 bases, with 13 bases between the two germline ends. CDR3 length equals 13 residues. Germline V gene data show CDR1 as MNHEY and CDR2 as SVGAGI. The CDR3 is CASSFQTGVEAFF. The CDR3 bases are TGTGCCAGCAGTTTTCAAACGGGGGTTGAAGCTTTCTTT.

This sequence joins TRBV9 and TRBJ2-1, with 9 bases aligning to TRBD2. This CDR3 comprises 15 residues. Germline CDR1 SGDLS, CDR2 YYNGEE. The J segment lost 6 bases and the V segment lost 7 bases, leaving 11 bases of the junction unmatched. CDR3 sequence reads: CASSKRGARSNEQFF. As DNA, the CDR3 is TGTGCCAGCTCAAAGCGGGGGGCGCGGTCCAATGAGCAGTTCTTC.

The CDR3 DNA reads TGTGCCAGCAGTCCGAAAGGGGCGGCCTCCTATGGCTACACCTTC. Residues: CASSPKGAASYGYTF. The chain joins TRBV6-5 to TRBJ1-2, with a possible D match to TRBD1 (5 bases). CDR3 length: 15 amino acids. The germline V gene has CDR1 MNHEY and CDR2 SVGAGI. The V and J ends lost 5 bases and 4 bases respectively, with 17 bases between them.

The table lists this clone with a count of one. This CDR3 reads CASSPKGRGYTEAFF. The DNA of the CDR3 is TGTGCCAGTAGTCCCAAGGGCAGGGGTTACACTGAAGCTTTCTTT. The J gene is TRBJ1-1, the V gene TRBV19, with D perhaps matching TRBD1 (6 bases). V shed 5 bases and J shed 3 bases, with 16 bases lying between them. There are 15 residues in the CDR3. From germline, CDR1 is LNHDA and CDR2 SQIVND (reference sequence). Looking up the rest from reference TRBV19 and TRBJ1-1 gives the full variable domain: DGGITQSPKYLFRKEGQNVTLSCEQNLNHDAMYWYRQDPGQGLRLIYYSQIVNDFQKGDIAEGYSVSREKKESFPLTVTSAQKNPTAFYLCASSPKGRGYTEAFFGQGTRLTVV.

The rearrangement links TRBV7-9 to TRBJ2-3; 8 bases agree with TRBD2. CDR1 SEHNR and CDR2 FQNEAQ come from the germline V gene (reference sequence). V was pared by 1 base and J by 5 bases, with 5 bases of the junction left unmatched. The CDR3 loop spans 15 amino acids. The CDR3 sequence: CASSLGAGGGDTQYF. The CDR3 coding sequence is TGTGCCAGCAGCTTAGGCGCGGGGGGTGGAGATACGCAGTATTTT.

The chain uses TRBV19 and TRBJ1-5; no clear D gene. V was trimmed by 5 bases and J by 5 bases, leaving 13 bases between them. Germline CDR1 is LNHDA and CDR2 is SQIVND (reference sequence). The CDR3 contains 14 residues. Written as DNA, the CDR3 is TGTGCCAGTAGTGGCGGGGATTACCATCAGCCCCAGCATTTT. Amino acid sequence: CASSGGDYHQPQHF.

CDR3 in amino acids: CASSLTGWAYGYTF. In DNA form, the CDR3 reads TGTGCCAGCAGCTTAACAGGGTGGGCCTATGGCTACACCTTC. The chain links TRBV7-9 to TRBJ1-2; the D gene is possibly TRBD1 (6 bases). The length of the CDR3 is 14 residues. Germline V lookup: CDR1 SEHNR, CDR2 FQNEAQ (reference sequence). Trimming removed 2 bases from V and 4 bases from J, with 11 bases in between.

This sequence joins TRBV7-2 and TRBJ1-2; D call uncertain. Trimming shortened V by 1 base and J by 0 bases, and 6 bases separated the two germline ends. Germline CDR1 reads SGHTA; CDR2 reads FQGNSA. The CDR3 is 14 residues long. CDR3 DNA sequence: TGTGCCAGCAGCTTAGAGCGGGCTAACTATGGCTACACCTTC. It translates to CASSLERANYGYTF.